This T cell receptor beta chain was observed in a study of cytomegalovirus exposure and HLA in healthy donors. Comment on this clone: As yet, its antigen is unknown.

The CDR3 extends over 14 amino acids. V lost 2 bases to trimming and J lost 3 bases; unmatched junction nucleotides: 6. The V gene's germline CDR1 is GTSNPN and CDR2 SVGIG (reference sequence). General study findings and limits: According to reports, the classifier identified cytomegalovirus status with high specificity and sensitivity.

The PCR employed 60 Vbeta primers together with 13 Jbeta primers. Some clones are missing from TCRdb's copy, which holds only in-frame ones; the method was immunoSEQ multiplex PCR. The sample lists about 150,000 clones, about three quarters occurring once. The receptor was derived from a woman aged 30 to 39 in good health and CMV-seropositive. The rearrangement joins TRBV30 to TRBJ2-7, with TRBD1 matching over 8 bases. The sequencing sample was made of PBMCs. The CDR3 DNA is TGTGCCTGGAGTACCGGGACAGGAATCTACGAGCAGTACTTC. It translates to CAWSTGTGIYEQYF.